One sample yielded the 19 T cell receptor beta chains listed below, sequenced in a study of cytotoxic CD8 clonotypes in ibrutinib-treated CLL. Clones were read by immunoSEQ multiplex PCR, and TCRdb kept only the in-frame ones, dropping some. The sample contains hundreds of thousands of clones, 60% to 75% of which appear only once. Specimen: PBMCs, collected after 24 months of ibrutinib treatment. All receptors come from a human donor with chronic lymphocytic leukemia.

This clone was observed a few times. CDR3 sequence reads: CATTGTEKNIQYF. The CDR3 DNA is TGTGCCACAACCGGGACAGAAAAAAACATTCAGTACTTC. The chain employs TRBV6-6 and TRBJ2-4; 7 positions match TRBD1. The V and J ends lost 10 bases and 4 bases, in that order; junction bases with no gene match: 7. Germline CDR1 MNHNY, CDR2 SVGAGI (reference sequence). CDR3 length equals 13 residues.

This clone showed up just a few times. This rearrangement joins TRBV2 to TRBJ1-5, with TRBD1 matching 9 bases. The CDR3 runs to 15 residues. The trim removed 5 bases at V and 5 bases at J, leaving 7 bases unmatched. Germline V gene data show CDR1 as SNHLY and CDR2 as FYNNEI. The CDR3 nucleotides are TGTGCCAGCAGTCGGGACAGGGAAGTGTATCAGCCCCAGCATTTT. Its translation: CASSRDREVYQPQHF.

V usage is TRBV9 and J usage is TRBJ2-3, with 7 nucleotides matching TRBD1. The CDR3 extends over 15 amino acids. V was clipped by 2 bases and J by 1 base; unmatched bases: 4. The germline V gene encodes CDR1 SGDLS and CDR2 YYNGEE. CDR3 in amino acids: CASSVRQGGTDTQYF. CDR3 nucleotides: TGTGCCAGCAGCGTCCGACAGGGTGGCACAGATACGCAGTATTTT.

The chain links TRBV5-4 to TRBJ2-3; no clear D gene. The CDR3 sequence is 12 residues long. V lost 4 bases and J 6 bases, leaving 9 bases between the germline ends. The V gene's germline CDR1 is SGHNT and CDR2 YYREEE (reference sequence). CDR3 in amino acids: CASSLEADTQYF. CDR3 in DNA: TGTGCCAGCAGCCTGGAAGCGGATACGCAGTATTTT. Filled out from reference TRBV5-4 and TRBJ2-3, the complete variable domain reads ETGVTQSPTHLIKTRGQQVTLRCSSQSGHNTVSWYQQALGQGPQFIFQYYREEENGRGNFPPRFSGLQFPNYSSELNVNALELDDSALYLCASSLEADTQYFGPGTRLTVL.

This chain links TRBV29-1 with TRBJ1-2; maybe TRBD1 (6 bases). The CDR3 consists of 14 residues. Germline CDR1 reads SQVTM; CDR2 reads ANQGSEA. V shed 0 bases and J shed 8 bases, with 16 bases lying between them. DNA of the CDR3: TGCAGCGTTGAAGAGTCACAGGGAGCGTGGGGCTACACCTTC. Its translation is CSVEESQGAWGYTF. The whole variable domain, filled in from reference TRBV29-1 and TRBJ1-2, reads SAVISQKPSRDICQRGTSLTIQCQVDSQVTMMFWYRQQPGQSLTLIATANQGSEATYESGFVIDKFPISRPNLTFSTLTVSNMSPEDSSIYLCSVEESQGAWGYTFGSGTRLTVV.

The rearrangement joins TRBV5-1 to TRBJ1-1, with D perhaps matching TRBD1 (6 bases). The CDR3 is 15 residues long. The germline V gene encodes CDR1 SGHRS and CDR2 YFSETQ. V lost 5 bases to trimming and J lost 4 bases, with 18 bases between them. DNA of the CDR3: TGCGCCAGCAGGTGGGGACGGACAGAAGGCACTGAAGCTTTCTTT. It encodes CASRWGRTEGTEAFF.

This sequence joins TRBV5-1 and TRBJ1-1; TRBD1 aligns across 9 bases. Trimming removed 4 bases from V and 0 bases from J; junction bases left unmatched: 4. The CDR3 runs 15 residues. Germline assignment: CDR1 SGHRS and CDR2 YFSETQ. As DNA, the CDR3 is TGCGCCAGCAGCGCACAGGGGGCTGTGAACACTGAAGCTTTCTTT. It codes for CASSAQGAVNTEAFF.

The J gene is TRBJ2-1, the V gene TRBV6-5, with TRBD2 identical over 11 bases. With 2 bases clipped from V and 15 bases from J, the junction kept 6 bases outside the gene matches. From germline, CDR1 is MNHEY and CDR2 SVGAGI. The CDR3 is 13 amino acids. The CDR3 DNA sequence: TGTGCCAGCAGTTACCAATTGCTAGCGGGAGGGTTCTTC. This encodes CASSYQLLAGGFF.

V and J are TRBV9 and TRBJ2-1; D possibly corresponds to TRBD2 (6 bases). Germline CDR1 reads SGDLS; CDR2 reads YYNGEE. With 0 bases removed from V and 5 bases from J, the gap between germline ends came to 9 bases. This CDR3 region has 14 residues. CDR3 nucleotides: TGTGCCAGCAGCGTAGGACTAGGGAACAATGAGCAGTTCTTC. Translation: CASSVGLGNNEQFF.

In the case of this clone: At the DNA level, this CDR3 is encoded by other sequences in the same sample as well. The chain joins TRBV18 to TRBJ2-5; D might be TRBD2 (5 bases). CDR3 length: 14 residues. With 6 bases removed from V and 2 bases from J, the gap between germline ends came to 13 bases. Germline values: CDR1 KGHSH, CDR2 LQKENI. Here the CDR3 DNA reads TGTGCCAGCTCCCCTCGGGGTACACAAGAGACCCAGTACTTC. Residues: CASSPRGTQETQYF.

Only a few counts were recorded for this clone. V is TRBV14 and J is TRBJ2-7, with 8 bases matching TRBD2. V was pared by 3 bases and J by 5 bases, with 6 bases of the junction left unmatched. Germline V CDR1 and CDR2: SGHDN, FVKESK. The CDR3 totals 14 residues. The CDR3 protein is CASSHKRETNEQYF. The CDR3, as DNA: TGTGCCAGCAGCCATAAGCGGGAGACAAACGAGCAGTACTTC.

This clone has only a few counts. The chain couples TRBV30 to TRBJ2-3; TRBD1 matches at 9 bases. CDR1 and CDR2 (germline): GTSNPN, SVGIG (reference sequence). Germline trimming cut 5 bases from V and 4 bases from J; bases unmatched to any gene: 10. This CDR3 comprises 15 residues. The CDR3 is CAWGVGTGSPDTQYF. The CDR3 region has the DNA TGTGCCTGGGGCGTCGGGACAGGGAGTCCAGATACGCAGTATTTT.

This clone was seen only a few times. This chain connects TRBV30 to TRBJ2-7; D gene uncertain. Germline V gene data show CDR1 as GTSNPN and CDR2 as SVGIG (reference sequence). V lost 1 base and J lost 7, with 8 bases in between. This CDR3 contains 11 residues. CDR3 nucleotide sequence: TGTGCCTGGAGTGCCGAATCTGAGCAGTACTTC. It specifies CAWSAESEQYF.

This rearrangement joins TRBV4-2 to TRBJ2-7; D remains unclear. The CDR3 totals 15 residues. V was cut by 0 bases and J by 1 base, with 10 bases left in between. Germline CDR1 is LGHNA and CDR2 is YNFKEQ. For the CDR3, the DNA is TGTGCCAGCAGCCAAGATCGGTGGGGTTCCTACGAGCAGTACTTC. Amino acids: CASSQDRWGSYEQYF.

To note about this clone: Additional DNA sequences in this sample encode the identical CDR3. The genes are TRBV29-1 and TRBJ2-2; tentatively, D is TRBD2 (6 bases). Between the trimmed V and J ends, which lost 4 bases and 5 bases, there was a span of 8 bases. Germline values: CDR1 SQVTM, CDR2 ANQGSEA. This CDR3 spans 12 amino acids. CDR3 in amino acids: CSVGRGTGELFF. CDR3 DNA: TGCAGCGTTGGGAGGGGAACCGGGGAGCTGTTTTTT.

As concerns this clone: Because the CDR3's place on the DNA is in doubt, the DNA is left out and the CDR3 is given as listed by TCRdb. The CDR3 loop is CASSPVLGETQYF. The rearrangement links TRBV7-2 to TRBJ2-5. Germline assignment: CDR1 SGHTA and CDR2 FQGNSA. The CDR3 length equals 13 residues, ends included.

The chain carries TRBV19 and TRBJ2-3; 7 bases line up with TRBD1. Germline V gene lookup returns CDR1 LNHDA and CDR2 SQIVND (reference sequence). V gave up 5 bases and J gave up 6 bases; unmatched junction bases: 11. CDR3 length: 15 residues. The CDR3 here is CASSPRTGVADTQYF. The CDR3 DNA reads TGTGCCAGTAGTCCGAGGACAGGAGTTGCGGATACGCAGTATTTT.

A remark on this clone: Other DNA sequences in the sample encode the same CDR3. The chain couples TRBV5-4 to TRBJ2-2; D assignment may be TRBD1 or TRBD2 (5 bases each). Germline-derived CDR1 and CDR2 are SGHNT and YYREEE (reference sequence). V was cut by 0 bases and J by 2 bases, with 11 bases left in between. The length of the CDR3 is 16 residues. The CDR3 DNA reads TGTGCCAGCAGCTTGGGATCGAGGGGTAACACCGGGGAGCTGTTTTTT. Amino acids: CASSLGSRGNTGELFF.

The rearrangement uses TRBV2 and TRBJ2-7, with 8 bases lining up with TRBD2. Losses at the gene ends were 8 bases for V and 0 bases for J; bases not matched to a gene: 12. The CDR3 runs to 16 residues. CDR1 is SNHLY, CDR2 FYNNEI, per germline. The CDR3 DNA sequence: TGTGCCAGCGTTGGAGCGGGGGCCATTAGCTCCTACGAGCAGTACTTC. It specifies CASVGAGAISSYEQYF.